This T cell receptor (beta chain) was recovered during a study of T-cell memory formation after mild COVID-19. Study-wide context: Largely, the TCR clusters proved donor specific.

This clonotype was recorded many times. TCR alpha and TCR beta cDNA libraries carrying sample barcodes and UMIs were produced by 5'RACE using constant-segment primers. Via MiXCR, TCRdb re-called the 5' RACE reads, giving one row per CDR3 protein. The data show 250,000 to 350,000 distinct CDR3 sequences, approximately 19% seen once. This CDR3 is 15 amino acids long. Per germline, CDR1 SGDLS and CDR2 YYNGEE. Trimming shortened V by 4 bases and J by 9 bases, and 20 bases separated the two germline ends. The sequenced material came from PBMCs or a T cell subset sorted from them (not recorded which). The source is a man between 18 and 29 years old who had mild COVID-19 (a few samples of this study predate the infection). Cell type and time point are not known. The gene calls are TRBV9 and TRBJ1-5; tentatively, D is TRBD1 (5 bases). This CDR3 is CASSPRAGINSPQHF. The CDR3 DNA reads TGTGCCAGCAGCCCAAGGGCAGGGATTAACTCGCCCCAGCATTTT.